The clone carrying this T cell receptor beta chain was seen repeatedly, ten times or more. The sample is drawn from a study of blood T cells in healthy people across ages. Primed by a sample-barcoded 5' primer and a J-beta primer mix, a second PCR proceeded for roughly 6 to 12 cycles. TCRdb used MiXCR to reprocess the 5' RACE reads, holding one entry per CDR3 protein. This table has around 1.7 million distinct CDR3 sequences, roughly 30% appearing once. CDR1 is ENHRY, CDR2 SYGVKD, per germline. The CDR3 consists of 14 residues. After removal of 2 bases from V and 5 bases from J, the junction contained 6 bases not matched to a gene. Individuals who donated were healthy Caucasians from Russia aged roughly 6 to 100.

Sequenced material: blood. The receptor comes from a woman in her 30s in good health. The rearrangement joins TRBV10-3 to TRBJ2-7; 7 bases line up with TRBD2. The CDR3 coding sequence is TGTGCCATCAGTGAGAACACGGGGGGAGACGAGCAGTACTTC. It specifies CAISENTGGDEQYF.